The entry below gives a single TCR beta chain sequence along with its context. The V end was cut by 2 bases, the J end by 4 bases, with 14 bases between. Looked up from germline, CDR1 is LNHDA and CDR2 is SQIVND (reference sequence). The CDR3 runs to 15 residues. The method was immunoSEQ multiplex PCR; TCRdb's version includes in-frame clones alone and lacks a portion of them. This table has around 220,000 clones, around 84% appearing once. The cohort comprised adults aged roughly 18 to 95 years residing in under 25 US areas. This specimen belongs to a study of blood T cell repertoires in COVID-19. Study details: Samples came from the United States, Italy and Spain, spanning acute and convalescent COVID-19.

The clonotype comes from a woman aged 40 to 55 who had recovered from COVID-19. Sequenced: PBMCs or T cells enriched from blood (not recorded which). The chain employs TRBV19 and TRBJ1-2; perhaps TRBD1 as D (5 bases). CDR3 bases: TGTGCCAGTAGTATAAGACAGCTCTACGGCTATGGCTACACCTTC. It specifies CASSIRQLYGYGYTF. The full variable domain, with the rest looked up from reference TRBV19 and TRBJ1-2, is DGGITQSPKYLFRKEGQNVTLSCEQNLNHDAMYWYRQDPGQGLRLIYYSQIVNDFQKGDIAEGYSVSREKKESFPLTVTSAQKNPTAFYLCASSIRQLYGYGYTFGSGTRLTVV.